These 21 T cell receptor beta chains came from one sample sequenced in a study of blood T cell repertoires in COVID-19 (TCRdb year 2020). Receptor amplification or capture employed the immunoSEQ multiplex PCR assay. TCRdb carries this immuneACCESS record with in-frame sequences only. Its versions omit some clonotypes, under half of them owing to an unresolved V gene in the studies checked, with the rest unexplained. Here the sample has roughly 460,000 clones; about 90% occur a single time. The ten largest account for approximately 0.92% of the sample. The specimen sequenced was peripheral blood. These receptors all stem from a young man with COVID-19, enrolled during active disease.

The chain carries TRBV2 and TRBJ2-7; tentative D call: TRBD2 (5 bases). Trimming cost V 4 bases and J 1 base, with 11 bases left between them. Germline-derived CDR1 and CDR2 are SNHLY and FYNNEI. This CDR3 has 14 amino acids. CDR3 protein: CASSVGRGSYEQYF. For the CDR3, the DNA is TGTGCCAGCAGTGTGGGGAGAGGGTCCTACGAGCAGTACTTC.

DNA for the CDR3: TGTGCCAGCAGCAAAGAGGAGTCAAGTGCGGTCCCCTACGAGCAGTACTTC. Translating gives CASSKEESSAVPYEQYF. V gene TRBV21-1 combines with J gene TRBJ2-7; the D call TRBD2 from the table was never checked on the DNA. TRBV21-1 is a pseudogene locus. CDR3 length equals 17 residues.

The chain carries TRBV7-8 and TRBJ2-1; 10 nucleotides line up with TRBD2. With V trimmed by 6 bases and J by 4 bases, 6 bases remained unmatched. The V gene's germline CDR1 is SGHVS and CDR2 FQNEAQ. This CDR3 is 15 amino acids long. The CDR3 loop is CASSAGLADYNEQFF. CDR3 in DNA: TGTGCCAGCAGTGCCGGACTAGCGGATTACAATGAGCAGTTCTTC.

The J gene is TRBJ2-1, the V gene TRBV7-8, with D perhaps TRBD2 (6 bases). This CDR3 has 13 amino acids. Trimming took 0 bases from V and 9 from J, leaving 9 bases between them. Per germline, CDR1 SGHVS and CDR2 FQNEAQ. The CDR3 DNA reads TGTGCCAGCAGCTTAGCGGGGGGAGGTGAGCAGTTCTTC. It codes for CASSLAGGGEQFF.

The chain joins TRBV7-9 to TRBJ2-4, with a possible D match to TRBD1 (6 bases). Deletions cut 1 base from V and 16 bases from J, with 17 bases between. In germline, CDR1 is SEHNR, CDR2 FQNEAQ (reference sequence). The CDR3 contains 13 residues. The CDR3 spells CASSLEGRTAIYF. CDR3 DNA: TGTGCCAGCAGCTTAGAAGGCCGGACAGCTATCTACTTC.

The chain has TRBV4-1 and TRBJ2-2, with D unresolved. V was pared by 0 bases and J by 3 bases, with 5 bases between. The CDR3 length is 14 residues. CDR1 and CDR2 from the germline V gene are MGHRA and YSYEKL. CDR3 sequence (DNA): TGCGCCAGCAGCCAAGATCGGTACACCGGGGAGCTGTTTTTT. The encoded protein is CASSQDRYTGELFF.

The chain uses TRBV11-3 and TRBJ2-7; D is unclear. CDR1 is SGHNT and CDR2 is YENEEA in the germline V gene. V lost 5 bases, J lost 5 bases, and 13 bases lay in between. The CDR3 loop spans 13 amino acids. In DNA, the CDR3 is TGTGCCAGCAGCCGCCCTGGCCAGGACGAGCAGTACTTC. It encodes CASSRPGQDEQYF.

The chain recombines TRBV13 with TRBJ2-1; no clear D. V lost 1 base, J lost 9 bases, and 7 bases lay in between. Germline V gene data show CDR1 as PRHDT and CDR2 as FYEKMQ (reference sequence). The CDR3 totals 12 residues. CDR3 DNA sequence: TGTGCCAGCAGCTTAGATGAGTCTGAGCAGTTCTTC. Translated, it gives CASSLDESEQFF.

This sequence joins TRBV19 and TRBJ1-3; 8 bases are a match to TRBD1. After removal of 7 bases from V and 3 bases from J, the junction contained 8 bases not matched to a gene. Germline V CDR1 and CDR2: LNHDA, SQIVND (reference sequence). The CDR3 length is 15 residues. The CDR3 region has the DNA TGTGCCAGTACCACGGACAGGGCGAATGGAAACACCATATATTTT. It encodes CASTTDRANGNTIYF.

The chain carries TRBV6-6 and TRBJ2-7; 8 bases are shared with TRBD1. Losses at the gene ends were 4 bases for V and 4 bases for J; bases not matched to a gene: 9. Germline CDR1 reads MNHNY; CDR2 reads SVGAGI (reference sequence). CDR3 size: 15 residues. In DNA form, the CDR3 reads TGTGCCAGCAGTTCATCCCAGGGGGCTTTATACGAGCAGTACTTC. It specifies CASSSSQGALYEQYF.

The chain carries TRBV21-1 and TRBJ2-2; the tabulated D call, TRBD2, remains unverified against the DNA. TRBV21-1 is a pseudogene segment. This CDR3 has 18 amino acids. The CDR3 region has the DNA TGTGCCAGCAGCAAAGAGGAAGCGGGAGTACGAGACACCGGGGAGCTGTTTTTT. As protein: CASSKEEAGVRDTGELFF.

Here the CDR3 DNA reads TGTGCCAGTAGTATAGTTGGGGGACAGAATTCACCCCTCCACTTT. Translation gives CASSIVGGQNSPLHF. This sequence joins TRBV19 and TRBJ1-6; 7 positions agree with TRBD1. V dropped 1 base and J dropped 7; count of bases not matched to a gene: 4. The CDR3 contains 15 residues. In germline, CDR1 is LNHDA, CDR2 SQIVND (reference sequence).

This chain joins TRBV5-1 and TRBJ1-1, with D possibly matching TRBD1 (5 bases). The CDR3 has 16 residues. Germline lookup yields CDR1 SGHRS and CDR2 YFSETQ. The V end lost 3 bases, the J end lost 5 bases, and 20 bases lay between the germline ends. This CDR3 is CASSSTYRGRGTEAFF. The DNA for the CDR3 is TGCGCCAGCAGCTCTACTTATCGGGGGAGAGGGACTGAAGCTTTCTTT.

The chain combines TRBV2 with TRBJ1-6; 7 nucleotides align to TRBD1. The CDR3 contains 15 residues. Germline CDR1 SNHLY, CDR2 FYNNEI. The V segment lost 0 bases and the J segment 7 bases; nucleotides outside the gene matches: 3. The CDR3 bases are TGTGCCAGCAGTGAAGCGGGACAGCGAAATTCACCCCTCCACTTT. This codes for CASSEAGQRNSPLHF.

The chain is built from TRBV6-5 and TRBJ2-7; D is possibly TRBD2 (5 bases). The CDR3 is made up of 14 amino acids. Looked up from germline, CDR1 is MNHEY and CDR2 is SVGAGI. Between the trimmed V and J ends, which lost 5 bases and 0 bases, there was a span of 11 bases. In nucleotides, the CDR3 is TGTGCCAGCAGTCCAACTAGGGACTCCTACGAGCAGTACTTC. It codes for CASSPTRDSYEQYF.

The rearrangement uses TRBV4-1 and TRBJ2-3, with 8 nucleotides matching TRBD1. The CDR3 loop spans 18 amino acids. CDR1 is MGHRA, CDR2 YSYEKL, per germline. Unmatched junction bases numbered 9, after V lost 1 base and J lost 0 bases. The DNA of the CDR3 is TGCGCCAGCAGCCAAGCACAGGGGGTATTTACTAGCACAGATACGCAGTATTTT. It specifies CASSQAQGVFTSTDTQYF.

This rearrangement joins TRBV6-5 to TRBJ1-3; unclear D gene. Germline-derived CDR1 and CDR2 are MNHEY and SVGAGI. Trimming stripped 11 bases from V and 3 bases from J, with 14 bases between. This CDR3 has 13 amino acids. The CDR3 DNA reads TGTGCCTCCGGGGAGGGTGGTGGAAACACCATATATTTT. Translating gives CASGEGGGNTIYF.

The gene calls are TRBV6-5 and TRBJ2-2; D gene ambiguous. Trimming shortened V by 0 bases and J by 8 bases, and 10 bases separated the two germline ends. Germline loops: CDR1 MNHEY, CDR2 SVGAGI. The CDR3 has 14 amino acids. The CDR3 loop reads CASSYSTEVGELFF. In nucleotides, the CDR3 is TGTGCCAGCAGTTACTCGACTGAGGTGGGGGAGCTGTTTTTT.

V and J are TRBV30 and TRBJ2-3; 7 bases fit TRBD1. The J segment lost 3 bases and the V segment lost 7 bases, leaving 7 bases of the junction unmatched. CDR1 and CDR2 from the germline V gene are GTSNPN and SVGIG (reference sequence). There are 13 residues in the CDR3. The CDR3 loop reads CASHRGQTDTQYF. CDR3 nucleotides: TGTGCCTCTCACAGGGGTCAAACAGATACGCAGTATTTT.

The rearrangement uses TRBV3-1 (or the pseudogene TRBV3-2) and TRBJ2-1; 8 positions agree with TRBD2. CDR1 is LGHDT and CDR2 is YNNKEL in the germline V gene (reference sequence). This CDR3 is built from 15 residues. V shed 2 bases, J shed 5 bases, and the junction held 5 bases outside the gene matches. The CDR3 reads CASSQTTSGNNEQFF. The CDR3 nucleotides are TGTGCCAGCAGCCAAACTACTAGCGGTAACAATGAGCAGTTCTTC.

This clone was seen a few times. The chain uses TRBV9 and TRBJ2-2; D might be TRBD1 (6 bases). The germline CDR1 and CDR2 sequences are SGDLS and YYNGEE. There are 14 residues in the CDR3. Trimming pared 3 bases from V and 2 bases from J, leaving 8 bases between. DNA of the CDR3: TGTGCCAGCAGCGACAGGGTCAACACCGGGGAGCTGTTTTTT. Translating gives CASSDRVNTGELFF.